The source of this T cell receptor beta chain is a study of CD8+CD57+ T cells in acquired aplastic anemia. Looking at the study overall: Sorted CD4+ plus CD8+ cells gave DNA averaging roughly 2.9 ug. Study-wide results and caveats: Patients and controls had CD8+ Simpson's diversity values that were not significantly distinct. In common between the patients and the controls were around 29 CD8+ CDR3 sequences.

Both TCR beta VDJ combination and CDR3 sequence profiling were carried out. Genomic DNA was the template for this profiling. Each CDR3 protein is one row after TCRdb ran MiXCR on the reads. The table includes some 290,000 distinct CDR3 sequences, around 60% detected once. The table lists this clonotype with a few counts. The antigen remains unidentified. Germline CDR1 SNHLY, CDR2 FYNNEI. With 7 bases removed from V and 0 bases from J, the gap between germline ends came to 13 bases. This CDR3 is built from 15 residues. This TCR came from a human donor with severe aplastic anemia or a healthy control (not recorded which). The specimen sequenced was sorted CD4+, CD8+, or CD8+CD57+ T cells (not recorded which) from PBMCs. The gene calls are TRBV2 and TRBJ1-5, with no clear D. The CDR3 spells CASKSVTVSNQPQHF. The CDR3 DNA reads TGTGCCAGCAAGTCTGTAACGGTTAGCAATCAGCCCCAGCATTTT. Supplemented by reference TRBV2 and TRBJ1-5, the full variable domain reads EPEVTQTPSHQVTQMGQEVILRCVPISNHLYFYWYRQILGQKVEFLVSFYNNEISEKSEIFDDQFSVERPDGSNFTLKIRSTKLEDSAMYFCASKSVTVSNQPQHFGDGTRLSIL.